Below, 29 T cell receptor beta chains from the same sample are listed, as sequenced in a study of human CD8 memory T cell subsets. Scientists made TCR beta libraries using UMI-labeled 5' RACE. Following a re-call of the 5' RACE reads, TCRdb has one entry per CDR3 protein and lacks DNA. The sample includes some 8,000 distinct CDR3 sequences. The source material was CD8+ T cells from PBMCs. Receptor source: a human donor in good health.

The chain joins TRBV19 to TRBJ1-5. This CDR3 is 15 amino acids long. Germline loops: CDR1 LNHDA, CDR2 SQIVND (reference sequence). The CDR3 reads CASRGLQGSNQPQHF.

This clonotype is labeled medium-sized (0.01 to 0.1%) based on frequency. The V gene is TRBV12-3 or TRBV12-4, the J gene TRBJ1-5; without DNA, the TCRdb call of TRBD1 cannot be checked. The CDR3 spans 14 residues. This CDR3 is CASNHRGANQPQHF.

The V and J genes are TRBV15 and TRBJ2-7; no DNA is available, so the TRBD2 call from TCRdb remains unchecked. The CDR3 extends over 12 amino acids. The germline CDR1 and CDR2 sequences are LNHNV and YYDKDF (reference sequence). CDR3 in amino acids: CATSRDRAEEYF.

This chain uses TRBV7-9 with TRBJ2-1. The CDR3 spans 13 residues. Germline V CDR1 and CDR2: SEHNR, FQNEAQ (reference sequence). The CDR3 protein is CASSRDGNNEQFF.

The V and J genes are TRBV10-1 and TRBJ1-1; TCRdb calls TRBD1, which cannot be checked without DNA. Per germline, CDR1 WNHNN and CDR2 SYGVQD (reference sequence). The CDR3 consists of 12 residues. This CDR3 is CASSAGTAEAFF.

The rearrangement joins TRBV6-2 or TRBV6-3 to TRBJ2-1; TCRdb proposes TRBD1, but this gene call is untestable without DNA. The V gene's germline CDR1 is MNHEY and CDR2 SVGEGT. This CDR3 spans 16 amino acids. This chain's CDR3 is CASSYSFTGIYNEQFF.

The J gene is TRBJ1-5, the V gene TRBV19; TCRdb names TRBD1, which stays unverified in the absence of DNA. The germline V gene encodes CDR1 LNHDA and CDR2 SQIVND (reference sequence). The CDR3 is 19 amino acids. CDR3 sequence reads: CASSILRTGALTSNQPQHF.

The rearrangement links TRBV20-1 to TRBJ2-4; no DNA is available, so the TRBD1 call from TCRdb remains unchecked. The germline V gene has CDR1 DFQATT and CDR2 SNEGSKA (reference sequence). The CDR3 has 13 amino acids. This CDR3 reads CSALRTGKNIQYF.

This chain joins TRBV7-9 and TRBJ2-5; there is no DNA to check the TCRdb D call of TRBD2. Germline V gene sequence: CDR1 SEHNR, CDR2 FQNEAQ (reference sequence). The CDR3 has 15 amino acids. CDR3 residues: CASSYLAGTQETQYF.

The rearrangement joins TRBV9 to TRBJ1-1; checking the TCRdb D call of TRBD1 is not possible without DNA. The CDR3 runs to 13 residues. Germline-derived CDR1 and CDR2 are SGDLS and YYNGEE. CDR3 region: CASSATGFPEAFF.

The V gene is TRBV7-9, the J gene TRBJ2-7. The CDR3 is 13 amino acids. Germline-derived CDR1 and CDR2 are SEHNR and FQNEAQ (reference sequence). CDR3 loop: CASSSQSWTEQYF.

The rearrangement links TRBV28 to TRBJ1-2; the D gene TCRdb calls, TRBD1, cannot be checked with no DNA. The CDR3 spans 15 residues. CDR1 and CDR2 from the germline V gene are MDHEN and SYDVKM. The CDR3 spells CASSLTRTGGYGYTF.

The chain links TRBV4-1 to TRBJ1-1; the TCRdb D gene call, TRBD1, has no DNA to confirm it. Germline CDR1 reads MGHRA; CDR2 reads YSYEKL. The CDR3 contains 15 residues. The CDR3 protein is CASSQGRGALTEAFF.

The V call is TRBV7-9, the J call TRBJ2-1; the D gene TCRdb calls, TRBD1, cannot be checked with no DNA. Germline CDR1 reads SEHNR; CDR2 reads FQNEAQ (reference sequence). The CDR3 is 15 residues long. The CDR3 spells CASSSTGDSYNEQFF.

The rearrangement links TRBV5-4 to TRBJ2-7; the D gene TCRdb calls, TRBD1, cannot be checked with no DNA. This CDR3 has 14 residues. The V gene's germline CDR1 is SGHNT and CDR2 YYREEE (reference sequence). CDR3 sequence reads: CASSLRGNSYEQYF.

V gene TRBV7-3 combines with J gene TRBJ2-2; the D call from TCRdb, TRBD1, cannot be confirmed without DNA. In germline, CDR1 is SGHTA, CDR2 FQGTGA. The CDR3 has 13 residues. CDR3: CASSQDRAGELFF.

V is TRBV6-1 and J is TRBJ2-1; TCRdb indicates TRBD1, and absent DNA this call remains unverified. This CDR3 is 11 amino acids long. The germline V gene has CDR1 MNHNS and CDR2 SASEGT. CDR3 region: CALGQYNEQFF.

The CDR3 here is CASSRIQGDTEAFF. The rearrangement uses TRBV7-9 and TRBJ1-1; TCRdb calls TRBD1, which cannot be checked without DNA. The CDR3 loop spans 14 amino acids. Per the germline V gene, CDR1 is SEHNR and CDR2 is FQNEAQ (reference sequence).

CDR3 in amino acids: CASSEAFLAFF. The chain has TRBV2 and TRBJ1-1. The CDR3 is 11 residues long. Germline values: CDR1 SNHLY, CDR2 FYNNEI.

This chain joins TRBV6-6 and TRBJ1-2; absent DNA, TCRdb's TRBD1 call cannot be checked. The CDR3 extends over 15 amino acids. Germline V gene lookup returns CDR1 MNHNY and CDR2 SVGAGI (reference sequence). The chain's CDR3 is CASSYATGIAYGYTF.

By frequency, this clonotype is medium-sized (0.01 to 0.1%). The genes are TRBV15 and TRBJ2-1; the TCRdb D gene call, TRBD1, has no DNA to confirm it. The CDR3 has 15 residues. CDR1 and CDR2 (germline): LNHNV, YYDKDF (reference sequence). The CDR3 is CATSSRERGRWEQFF.

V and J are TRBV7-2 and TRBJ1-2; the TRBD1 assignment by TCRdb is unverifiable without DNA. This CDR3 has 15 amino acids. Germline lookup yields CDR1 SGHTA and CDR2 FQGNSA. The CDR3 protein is CASSFTDSVNYGYTF.

This chain's CDR3 is CASSVSSAYTGELFF. The V gene is TRBV27, the J gene TRBJ2-2; the D gene TCRdb calls, TRBD2, cannot be checked with no DNA. Germline values: CDR1 MNHEY, CDR2 SMNVEV (reference sequence). CDR3 length equals 15 residues.

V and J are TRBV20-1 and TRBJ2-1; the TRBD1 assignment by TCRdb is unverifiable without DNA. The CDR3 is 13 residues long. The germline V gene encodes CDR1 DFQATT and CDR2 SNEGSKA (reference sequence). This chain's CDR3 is CSARAGHHNEQFF.

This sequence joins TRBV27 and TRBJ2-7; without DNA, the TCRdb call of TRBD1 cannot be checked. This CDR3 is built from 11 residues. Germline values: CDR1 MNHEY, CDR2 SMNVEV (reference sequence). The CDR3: CASTGGSEQYF.

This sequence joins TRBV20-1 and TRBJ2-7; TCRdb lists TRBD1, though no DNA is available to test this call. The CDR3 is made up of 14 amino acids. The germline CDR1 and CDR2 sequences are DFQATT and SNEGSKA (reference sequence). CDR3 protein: CSARPITGGYEQYF.

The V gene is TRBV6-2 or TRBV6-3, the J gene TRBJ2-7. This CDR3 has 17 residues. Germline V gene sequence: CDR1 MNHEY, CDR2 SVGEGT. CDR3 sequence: CASSYSSSISDNYEQYF.

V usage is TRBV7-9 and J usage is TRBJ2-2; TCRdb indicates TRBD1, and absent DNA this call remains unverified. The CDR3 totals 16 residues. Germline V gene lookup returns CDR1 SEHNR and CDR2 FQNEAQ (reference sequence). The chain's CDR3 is CASSNSTGLNTGELFF.

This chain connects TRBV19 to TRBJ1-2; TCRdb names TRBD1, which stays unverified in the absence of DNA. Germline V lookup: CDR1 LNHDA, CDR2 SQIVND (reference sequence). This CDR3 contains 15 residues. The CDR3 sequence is CASSITGEFDYGYTF.